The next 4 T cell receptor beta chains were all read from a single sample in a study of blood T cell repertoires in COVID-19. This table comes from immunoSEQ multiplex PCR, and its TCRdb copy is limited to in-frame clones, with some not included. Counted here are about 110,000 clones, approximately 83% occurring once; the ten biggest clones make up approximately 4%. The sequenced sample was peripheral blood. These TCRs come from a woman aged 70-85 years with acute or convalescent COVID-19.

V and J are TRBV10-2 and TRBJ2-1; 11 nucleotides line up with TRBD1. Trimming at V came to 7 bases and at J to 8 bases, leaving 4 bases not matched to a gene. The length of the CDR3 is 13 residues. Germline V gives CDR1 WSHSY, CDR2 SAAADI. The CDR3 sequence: CASTQDRGHEQFF. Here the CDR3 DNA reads TGCGCCAGCACCCAGGACAGGGGGCATGAGCAGTTCTTC.

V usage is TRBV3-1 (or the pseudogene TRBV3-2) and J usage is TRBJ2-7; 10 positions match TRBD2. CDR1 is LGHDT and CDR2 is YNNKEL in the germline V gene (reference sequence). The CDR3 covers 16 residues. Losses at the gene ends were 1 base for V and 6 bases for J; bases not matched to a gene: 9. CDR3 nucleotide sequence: TGTGCCAGCAGCCAAGGACTCCCGGTAGCGGGGGGCGAGCAGTACTTC. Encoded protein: CASSQGLPVAGGEQYF.

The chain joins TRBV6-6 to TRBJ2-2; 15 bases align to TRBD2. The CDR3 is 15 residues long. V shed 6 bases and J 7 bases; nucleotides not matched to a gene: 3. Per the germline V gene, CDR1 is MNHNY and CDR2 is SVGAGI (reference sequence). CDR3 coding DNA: TGTGCCAGCAGAAGGGGACTAGCGGGAGGCGGGGAGCTGTTTTTT. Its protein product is CASRRGLAGGGELFF.

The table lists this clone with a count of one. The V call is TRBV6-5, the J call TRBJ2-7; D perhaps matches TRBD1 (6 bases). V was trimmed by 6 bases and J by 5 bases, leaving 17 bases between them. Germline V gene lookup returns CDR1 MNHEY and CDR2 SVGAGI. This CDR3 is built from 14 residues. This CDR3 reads CASSPNRVGNEQYF. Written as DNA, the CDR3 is TGTGCCAGCAGCCCGAACAGGGTCGGAAACGAGCAGTACTTC.